The 26 T cell receptor beta chains given below trace back to one sample, sequenced in a study of T cell responses to AZD1222 COVID-19 vaccine (dated by TCRdb to the early 2020s). The meaning of the sample's time point label: baseline before first vaccination. The library was built by means of the immunoSEQ multiplex PCR assay. TCRdb carries this immuneACCESS record with in-frame sequences only. Its versions omit some clonotypes, under half of them owing to an unresolved V gene in the studies checked, with the rest unexplained. This sample lists approximately 140,000 clones; 90% to 95% were detected once. The top ten hold approximately 1.5% of the sample. Sequencing used peripheral blood, obtained on day 0 of AZD1222 vaccination. All receptors derive from an adult in good health.

The V gene is TRBV27, the J gene TRBJ2-7; 11 bases line up with TRBD2. After removal of 6 bases from V and 4 bases from J, the junction contained 8 bases not matched to a gene. Germline CDR1 reads MNHEY; CDR2 reads SMNVEV (reference sequence). The CDR3 is made up of 15 amino acids. The CDR3 region is CASSLLAGDPYEQYF. CDR3 DNA: TGTGCCAGCAGCCTACTAGCGGGGGATCCATACGAGCAGTACTTC.

CDR3 sequence (DNA): TGTGCTAGTGGTTTGGTTCTTCCCAGGACTAGCCGACGGGAGCAGTTCTTC. Translating it yields CASGLVLPRTSRREQFF. The chain employs TRBV12-5 and TRBJ2-1; 8 bases are shared with TRBD2. The germline V gene has CDR1 LGHNT and CDR2 FRNRAP. J lost 10 bases, V lost 0 bases, and 14 bases had no gene match. This CDR3 has 17 residues.

The chain combines TRBV5-4 with TRBJ1-2; no firm D call. The V and J ends lost 2 bases and 1 base respectively, with 6 bases between them. Germline CDR1 is SGHNT and CDR2 is YYREEE (reference sequence). The CDR3 is 13 amino acids. The CDR3 loop reads CASSFRNNYGYTF. The DNA of the CDR3 is TGTGCCAGCAGCTTCAGGAATAACTATGGCTACACCTTC.

The J gene is TRBJ1-2, the V gene TRBV13; a weak D match, TRBD1 (5 bases). Trimming left V 3 bases short and J 6 bases short, with 14 bases between. The CDR3 has 14 amino acids. Germline V gene lookup returns CDR1 PRHDT and CDR2 FYEKMQ (reference sequence). CDR3 loop: CASSLSGVYHGYTF. CDR3 nucleotide sequence: TGTGCCAGCAGCTTGTCGGGGGTTTATCATGGCTACACCTTC. The full variable domain, rest sourced from reference TRBV13 and TRBJ1-2, is AAGVIQSPRHLIKEKRETATLKCYPIPRHDTVYWYQQGPGQDPQFLISFYEKMQSDKGSIPDRFSAQQFSDYHSELNMSSLELGDSALYFCASSLSGVYHGYTFGSGTRLTVV.

The chain recombines TRBV19 with TRBJ1-5, with 11 positions matching TRBD1. The CDR3 consists of 15 residues. The germline V gene has CDR1 LNHDA and CDR2 SQIVND (reference sequence). Trimming at V came to 8 bases and at J to 4 bases, leaving 7 bases not matched to a gene. CDR3 DNA: TGTGCCAGTGTCACCCGGGACAGGGGGAATCAGCCCCAGCATTTT. This sequence encodes CASVTRDRGNQPQHF.

J is TRBJ2-3 and V is TRBV7-9; D not certain. The CDR3 loop spans 14 amino acids. CDR1 is SEHNR, CDR2 FQNEAQ, per germline (reference sequence). Trimming pared 1 base from V and 8 bases from J, leaving 13 bases between. The CDR3 reads CASSLESPVGTQYF. CDR3 nucleotides: TGTGCCAGCAGCTTAGAGAGCCCAGTGGGTACGCAGTATTTT.

The chain combines TRBV5-4 with TRBJ2-5; D gene ambiguous. Trimming took off 4 bases at V and 7 bases at J, with 14 bases between the two ends. The CDR3 is 13 residues long. Germline assignment: CDR1 SGHNT and CDR2 YYREEE (reference sequence). In nucleotides, the CDR3 is TGTGCCAGCAGCACCGAGGCGGTTAGGACCCAGTACTTC. It encodes CASSTEAVRTQYF.

The V call is TRBV18, the J call TRBJ1-1; D is ambiguous. The V gene's germline CDR1 is KGHSH and CDR2 LQKENI. The CDR3 spans 14 residues. V lost 3 bases and J 6 bases, leaving 14 bases between the germline ends. The CDR3 sequence is CASSPLSGISEAFF. CDR3 coding DNA: TGTGCCAGCTCACCCCTAAGCGGTATATCTGAAGCTTTCTTT.

This clone was found once. The chain joins TRBV27 to TRBJ2-7; D uncertain. Trimming removed 5 bases at V and 0 bases at J, with 8 bases between. Germline V gene lookup returns CDR1 MNHEY and CDR2 SMNVEV (reference sequence). The CDR3 extends over 13 amino acids. Here the CDR3 DNA reads TGTGCCAGCAGTGCACGGAGCTCCTACGAGCAGTACTTC. This gives the protein CASSARSSYEQYF.

This chain connects TRBV10-2 to TRBJ1-5; 7 bases are shared with TRBD1. Germline V lookup: CDR1 WSHSY, CDR2 SAAADI. CDR3 length: 15 amino acids. Losses at the gene ends were 0 bases for V and 6 bases for J; bases not matched to a gene: 5. The CDR3: CASSESRQGGQPQHF. The CDR3 DNA sequence: TGCGCCAGCAGTGAGTCCAGACAGGGAGGTCAGCCCCAGCATTTT.

The rearrangement links TRBV5-4 to TRBJ2-1; 8 bases are shared with TRBD2. CDR1 is SGHNT and CDR2 is YYREEE in the germline V gene (reference sequence). The CDR3 is made up of 15 amino acids. The junction had 2 bases not matched to a gene; V was cut back by 1 base and J by 2 bases. CDR3 nucleotides: TGTGCCAGCAGCTTGAGCGGGGGCCCCTACAATGAGCAGTTCTTC. Translating gives CASSLSGGPYNEQFF.

The V and J genes are TRBV7-2 and TRBJ1-5, with 9 bases fitting TRBD1. Germline V CDR1 and CDR2: SGHTA, FQGNSA. The CDR3 contains 14 residues. Germline trimming cut 1 base from V and 5 bases from J; bases unmatched to any gene: 0. The DNA of the CDR3 is TGTGCCAGCAGCTTAGGACAGGGGGATCAGCCCCAGCATTTT. It is translated as CASSLGQGDQPQHF.

The chain has TRBV27 and TRBJ1-1; D uncertain. The ends were cut back, 2 bases at V and 4 bases at J, with 14 bases in the middle. Germline V gives CDR1 MNHEY, CDR2 SMNVEV (reference sequence). This CDR3 has 15 residues. The CDR3 region is CASSLKRGLSTEAFF. The CDR3 coding sequence is TGTGCCAGCAGTTTAAAGCGCGGCCTATCCACTGAAGCTTTCTTT.

The chain uses TRBV5-4 and TRBJ2-7, with D possibly being TRBD1 (6 bases). CDR1 is SGHNT and CDR2 is YYREEE in the germline V gene (reference sequence). V dropped 1 base and J dropped 0 bases, with 17 bases sitting between them. The CDR3 is 17 residues long. The CDR3, as DNA: TGTGCCAGCAGCTTGTTCAGTCCAGGGGACGTCTCCTACGAGCAGTACTTC. Its translation is CASSLFSPGDVSYEQYF. Filled out from reference TRBV5-4 and TRBJ2-7, the complete variable domain reads ETGVTQSPTHLIKTRGQQVTLRCSSQSGHNTVSWYQQALGQGPQFIFQYYREEENGRGNFPPRFSGLQFPNYSSELNVNALELDDSALYLCASSLFSPGDVSYEQYFGPGTRLTVT.

CDR3 coding DNA: TGTGCCAGCAGCCTAGGACATCTGACTACCGGAAACACCATATATTTT. Its translation: CASSLGHLTTGNTIYF. The V and J genes are TRBV5-6 and TRBJ1-3, with D possibly TRBD1 on 5 matching bases. The germline V gene encodes CDR1 SGHDT and CDR2 YYEEEE. The CDR3 contains 16 residues. Trimming pared 4 bases from V and 4 bases from J, leaving 18 bases between.

V and J are TRBV19 and TRBJ1-2; D not certain. V lost 6 bases and J lost 0, with 17 bases in between. In germline, CDR1 is LNHDA, CDR2 SQIVND (reference sequence). This CDR3 is built from 16 residues. Here the CDR3 reads CASRPLASGANYGYTF. CDR3 coding DNA: TGTGCCAGTAGACCTCTTGCCTCAGGCGCTAACTATGGCTACACCTTC.

Concerning this clone itself: Because the CDR3's place on the DNA is in doubt, the DNA is left out and the CDR3 is given as listed by TCRdb. The V and J genes are TRBV21-1 and TRBJ2-7; TRBD1, the table's D call, was not compared with the DNA. TRBV21-1 is given as a pseudogene. The CDR3 sequence runs 14 residues, both termini included. CDR3 amino acids: CASSVGQGAYEQYF.

The chain couples TRBV5-3 to TRBJ2-7, with D tentatively TRBD1 (5 bases). TRBV5-3 is an open reading frame whose function is uncertain. This CDR3 comprises 15 residues. Trimming took 4 bases from V and 2 from J, leaving 16 bases between them. CDR3 nucleotide sequence: TGTGCCAGAAGCGGCTGGTCACAGGAGACCTACGAGCAGTACTTC. Protein: CARSGWSQETYEQYF.

V and J are TRBV9 and TRBJ1-5; the D is unclear. Germline CDR1 is SGDLS and CDR2 is YYNGEE. The CDR3 is 15 amino acids. V was cut by 0 bases and J by 4 bases, with 11 bases left in between. The CDR3 here is CASSVAGSSNQPQHF. The DNA for the CDR3 is TGTGCCAGCAGCGTAGCGGGAAGCTCTAATCAGCCCCAGCATTTT.

This chain joins TRBV5-4 and TRBJ2-7; TRBD1 matches at 7 bases. V dropped 3 bases and J dropped 5; count of bases not matched to a gene: 14. CDR3 length equals 16 residues. The germline V gene encodes CDR1 SGHNT and CDR2 YYREEE (reference sequence). The CDR3 DNA sequence: TGTGCCAGCAGCTCTTCAAAGACAGGGTCTCACCACGAGCAGTACTTC. Protein: CASSSSKTGSHHEQYF.

This rearrangement joins TRBV28 to TRBJ1-2; D gene unclear. CDR1 MDHEN and CDR2 SYDVKM come from the germline V gene. Deletions cut 3 bases from V and 4 bases from J, with 6 bases between. The CDR3 contains 12 residues. DNA for the CDR3: TGTGCCAGCAGTTTGCGACGCTATGGCTACACCTTC. Translation gives CASSLRRYGYTF.

A few counts support this clone. The chain has TRBV4-2 and TRBJ1-2; D is unclear. Per the germline V gene, CDR1 is LGHNA and CDR2 is YNFKEQ. The CDR3 runs to 14 residues. With 4 bases removed from V and 0 bases from J, the gap between germline ends came to 9 bases. CDR3 in amino acids: CASSPPTANYGYTF. In DNA, the CDR3 is TGTGCCAGCAGCCCCCCCACAGCTAACTATGGCTACACCTTC.

The rearrangement links TRBV19 to TRBJ1-2, with 7 bases matching TRBD1. CDR3 length equals 12 residues. Unmatched junction bases numbered 7, after V lost 7 bases and J lost 8 bases. The germline gives CDR1 LNHDA, CDR2 SQIVND (reference sequence). CDR3 in amino acids: CASTHRGGGYTF. CDR3 in DNA: TGTGCCAGTACCCACAGGGGCGGCGGCTACACCTTC. The whole variable domain, remainder taken from reference TRBV19 and TRBJ1-2, is DGGITQSPKYLFRKEGQNVTLSCEQNLNHDAMYWYRQDPGQGLRLIYYSQIVNDFQKGDIAEGYSVSREKKESFPLTVTSAQKNPTAFYLCASTHRGGGYTFGSGTRLTVV.

This chain uses TRBV2 with TRBJ1-1; no clear D. CDR3 size: 10 residues. The ends were cut back, 8 bases at V and 4 bases at J, with 5 bases in the middle. Germline lookup yields CDR1 SNHLY and CDR2 FYNNEI. In DNA, the CDR3 is TGTGCCAGCCATGGCACTGAAGCTTTCTTT. Amino acid sequence: CASHGTEAFF.

The chain links TRBV28 to TRBJ1-4; 7 bases match TRBD1. The V gene end was trimmed by 6 bases and the J gene end by 2 bases; junction bases not matched to a gene: 3. The CDR3 sequence is 14 residues long. Per the germline V gene, CDR1 is MDHEN and CDR2 is SYDVKM. Here the CDR3 DNA reads TGTGCCAGCAGGCAGACAGGGACTAATGAAAAACTGTTTTTT. It yields the protein CASRQTGTNEKLFF. Based on the CDR3 plus reference TRBV28 and TRBJ1-4, the full variable domain is DVKVTQSSRYLVKRTGEKVFLECVQDMDHENMFWYRQDPGLGLRLIYFSYDVKMKEKGDIPEGYSVSREKKERFSLILESASTNQTSMYLCASRQTGTNEKLFFGSGTQLSVL.

This rearrangement joins TRBV28 to TRBJ1-4; unclear D gene. The CDR3 covers 16 residues. The germline V and J ends were trimmed by 1 base and 4 bases, with 13 bases remaining between them. Germline CDR1 reads MDHEN; CDR2 reads SYDVKM. The CDR3 loop is CASSLFHGLGNEKLFF. The DNA of the CDR3 is TGTGCCAGCAGTTTATTTCATGGGCTTGGTAATGAAAAACTGTTTTTT.